Below, 25 T cell receptor beta chains from the same sample are listed, as sequenced in a study of patients and donors after allogeneic stem cell transplantation. MiXCR, run by TCRdb on the RT-PCR reads, gives a single entry per CDR3 protein. The sample lists about 960,000 distinct CDR3 sequences, over 15% occurring once. Source material: blood, either unsorted or a sorted T cell fraction (not recorded which). The receptors here all came from a human donor who was either an allogeneic HSCT recipient or a stem cell or donor lymphocyte infusion donor (not recorded which). It is not recorded whose cells these are; they may come from a transplant donor.

This clonotype was recorded a few times. V usage is TRBV5-1 and J usage is TRBJ1-4; 7 bases map to TRBD1. Germline V gives CDR1 SGHRS, CDR2 YFSETQ. J lost 5 bases, V lost 0 bases, and 4 bases had no gene match. The CDR3 extends over 15 amino acids. The CDR3 sequence is CASSLAYRGNEKLFF. The CDR3 nucleotides are TGCGCCAGCAGCTTGGCTTACAGGGGAAATGAAAAACTGTTTTTT. The full variable domain, completed using reference TRBV5-1 and TRBJ1-4, is KAGVTQTPRYLIKTRGQQVTLSCSPISGHRSVSWYQQTPGQGLQFLFEYFSETQRNKGNFPGRFSGRQFSNSRSEMNVSTLELGDSALYLCASSLAYRGNEKLFFGSGTQLSVL.

The sample holds a few counts of this clonotype. The chain carries TRBV7-2 and TRBJ2-7; weak D call: TRBD2 (5 bases). V shed 5 bases and J shed 6 bases, with 17 bases lying between them. In germline, CDR1 is SGHTA, CDR2 FQGNSA. The CDR3 runs 14 residues. The chain's CDR3 is CASSRASGELEQYF. The CDR3 DNA reads as TGTGCCAGCAGCAGAGCTTCCGGGGAGCTCGAGCAGTACTTC.

The chain combines TRBV11-3 with TRBJ2-5; 14 bases map to TRBD2. V gave up 4 bases and J gave up 4 bases; unmatched junction bases: 8. This CDR3 is 17 amino acids long. Germline V gives CDR1 SGHNT, CDR2 YENEEA. The DNA of the CDR3 is TGTGCCAGCAGCTCACCCGGGACTAGCGGGAGCTCAGAGACCCAGTACTTC. Translating gives CASSSPGTSGSSETQYF.

This clonotype was found many times. The chain links TRBV5-1 to TRBJ2-5; 8 bases are a match to TRBD2. The CDR3 has 14 amino acids. The V gene's germline CDR1 is SGHRS and CDR2 YFSETQ. The trim removed 5 bases at V and 6 bases at J, leaving 9 bases unmatched. The DNA of the CDR3 is TGCGCCAGCAGGGGAAGCGGGAGTGGGAAGACCCAGTACTTC. Amino acids: CASRGSGSGKTQYF.

The chain links TRBV7-2 to TRBJ2-3; 7 nucleotides align to TRBD2. Unmatched junction bases numbered 6, after V lost 1 base and J lost 2 bases. This CDR3 contains 16 residues. Germline V gives CDR1 SGHTA, CDR2 FQGNSA. In nucleotides, the CDR3 is TGTGCCAGCAGCTTAGTGGTGGGGGGGATCACAGATACGCAGTATTTT. Translated: CASSLVVGGITDTQYF.

V and J are TRBV20-1 and TRBJ1-1, with 7 nucleotides matching TRBD1. V gave up 0 bases and J gave up 5 bases; unmatched junction bases: 6. The CDR3 spans 14 residues. The germline V gene encodes CDR1 DFQATT and CDR2 SNEGSKA (reference sequence). The CDR3 sequence is CSARDQGERTEAFF. The CDR3, as DNA: TGCAGTGCTAGAGATCAGGGGGAAAGGACTGAAGCTTTCTTT.

This clonotype has only a few counts. The rearrangement joins TRBV9 to TRBJ1-2; 7 bases are shared with TRBD1. J lost 7 bases, V lost 2 bases, and 11 bases had no gene match. Germline CDR1 SGDLS, CDR2 YYNGEE. This CDR3 spans 15 amino acids. The CDR3 is CASSVSSGGAIGYTF. The CDR3 nucleotides are TGTGCCAGCAGCGTCTCGTCAGGGGGGGCGATTGGCTACACCTTC.

The CDR3 is CASSLEGGRTGELFF. DNA for the CDR3: TGCGCCAGCAGCTTGGAAGGGGGTCGCACCGGGGAGCTGTTTTTT. The chain carries TRBV5-1 and TRBJ2-2; perhaps TRBD1 as D (6 bases). Trimming took 0 bases from V and 4 from J, leaving 10 bases between them. Germline V CDR1 and CDR2: SGHRS, YFSETQ. There are 15 residues in the CDR3. The complete variable domain, with remaining parts taken from reference TRBV5-1 and TRBJ2-2, reads KAGVTQTPRYLIKTRGQQVTLSCSPISGHRSVSWYQQTPGQGLQFLFEYFSETQRNKGNFPGRFSGRQFSNSRSEMNVSTLELGDSALYLCASSLEGGRTGELFFGEGSRLTVL.

V and J are TRBV20-1 and TRBJ2-3, with 7 bases identical to TRBD1. Germline V lookup: CDR1 DFQATT, CDR2 SNEGSKA (reference sequence). Trimming took 6 bases from V and 3 from J; bases not matched to a gene: 9. This CDR3 has 14 amino acids. The CDR3 DNA reads TGCAGTGCCGCCGCGCGACAGGGTACAGATACGCAGTATTTT. Translating it yields CSAAARQGTDTQYF.

The chain employs TRBV5-1 and TRBJ1-2; D not resolved. Germline CDR1 and CDR2: SGHRS and YFSETQ. The CDR3 contains 14 residues. Trimming pared 4 bases from V and 1 base from J, leaving 11 bases between. The chain's CDR3 is CASSQDSLNYGYTF. The CDR3, as DNA: TGCGCCAGCAGCCAGGACTCCCTTAACTATGGCTACACCTTC.

In this sample, this clonotype turned up a few times. The chain recombines TRBV6-5 with TRBJ2-5, with D possibly matching TRBD1 (5 bases). CDR1 and CDR2 (germline): MNHEY, SVGAGI. Trimming shortened V by 6 bases and J by 5 bases, and 7 bases separated the two germline ends. CDR3 length: 11 residues. The CDR3: CASRKGETQYF. CDR3 coding DNA: TGTGCCAGCAGAAAGGGGGAGACCCAGTACTTC.

This chain connects TRBV6-1 to TRBJ2-1; TRBD1 aligns across 9 bases. The CDR3 contains 14 residues. V shed 7 bases, J shed 7 bases, and the junction held 8 bases outside the gene matches. Germline-derived CDR1 and CDR2 are MNHNS and SASEGT. CDR3 in DNA: TGTGCCAGCACCCTCGGACAGGGGAGGAATGAGCAGTTCTTC. Its translation is CASTLGQGRNEQFF.

V usage is TRBV9 and J usage is TRBJ2-3; D is perhaps TRBD1 (5 bases). CDR1 SGDLS and CDR2 YYNGEE come from the germline V gene. V gave up 3 bases and J gave up 2 bases, with 13 bases separating them. CDR3 length equals 15 residues. The CDR3: CASSAETVYTDTQYF. Here the CDR3 DNA reads TGTGCCAGCAGCGCGGAGACAGTATACACAGATACGCAGTATTTT.

This sequence joins TRBV13 and TRBJ2-3, with 7 bases that match TRBD1. Germline CDR1 and CDR2: PRHDT and FYEKMQ (reference sequence). After removal of 3 bases from V and 3 bases from J, the junction contained 6 bases not matched to a gene. This CDR3 is 15 amino acids long. The CDR3 is CASSLRGQGTDTQYF. The CDR3 nucleotides are TGTGCCAGCAGCTTGAGGGGGCAGGGTACAGATACGCAGTATTTT.

CDR3 region: CASSPERTGLTEAFF. DNA of the CDR3: TGTGCCAGCAGCCCGGAGAGGACAGGGCTCACTGAAGCTTTCTTT. This chain joins TRBV11-2 and TRBJ1-1, with 8 bases identical to TRBD1. The germline gives CDR1 SGHAT, CDR2 FQNNGV. V trimming: 5 bases; J trimming: 4 bases; junction bases outside the gene matches: 9. The CDR3 runs 15 residues. Supplemented by reference TRBV11-2 and TRBJ1-1, the full variable domain reads EAGVAQSPRYKIIEKRQSVAFWCNPISGHATLYWYQQILGQGPKLLIQFQNNGVVDDSQLPKDRFSAERLKGVDSTLKIQPAKLEDSAVYLCASSPERTGLTEAFFGQGTRLTVV.

The gene calls are TRBV7-8 and TRBJ1-4; D gene unclear. The CDR3 has 16 residues. Germline V lookup: CDR1 SGHVS, CDR2 FQNEAQ. Trimming left V 3 bases short and J 0 bases short, with 11 bases between. The DNA of the CDR3 is TGTGCCAGCAGCTTCCTCCCGGGCACAACTAATGAAAAACTGTTTTTT. Translated: CASSFLPGTTNEKLFF. Full variable domain (rest looked up from reference TRBV7-8 and TRBJ1-4): GAGVSQSPRYKVAKRGQDVALRCDPISGHVSLFWYQQALGQGPEFLTYFQNEAQLDKSGLPSDRFFAERPEGSVSTLKIQRTQQEDSAVYLCASSFLPGTTNEKLFFGSGTQLSVL.

The chain has TRBV20-1 and TRBJ1-2; 7 nucleotides line up with TRBD1. Looked up from germline, CDR1 is DFQATT and CDR2 is SNEGSKA (reference sequence). CDR3 size: 13 residues. V was clipped by 6 bases and J by 3 bases; unmatched bases: 7. CDR3 in amino acids: CSAPTGTDYGYTF. In nucleotides, the CDR3 is TGCAGTGCCCCTACCGGGACAGACTATGGCTACACCTTC.

The rearrangement joins TRBV18 to TRBJ2-3; 7 nucleotides agree with TRBD2. The V gene's germline CDR1 is KGHSH and CDR2 LQKENI. V gave up 3 bases and J gave up 4 bases; unmatched junction bases: 10. The CDR3 is 16 residues long. Written as DNA, the CDR3 is TGTGCCAGCTCACCGACCGCCGGGACTACTTCAGATACGCAGTATTTT. Translating gives CASSPTAGTTSDTQYF. Using reference TRBV18 and TRBJ2-3 for the parts outside the CDR3, the full variable domain is NAGVMQNPRHLVRRRGQEARLRCSPMKGHSHVYWYRQLPEEGLKFMVYLQKENIIDESGMPKERFSAEFPKEGPSILRIQQVVRGDSAAYFCASSPTAGTTSDTQYFGPGTRLTVL.

The chain couples TRBV27 to TRBJ1-5; the D gene is possibly TRBD1 (6 bases). The CDR3 is made up of 14 amino acids. The V gene lost 1 base and the J gene lost 9 bases, with 13 bases spanning the gap. The germline V gene has CDR1 MNHEY and CDR2 SMNVEV (reference sequence). The CDR3 region is CASSLLQEGGPQHF. The CDR3 region has the DNA TGTGCCAGCAGTTTATTACAGGAGGGGGGGCCCCAGCATTTT.

This clonotype was seen more than once but under ten times. CDR3 coding DNA: TGCGCCAGCAGCCGCCTACCGGCGGTACCCACAGATACGCAGTATTTT. Amino acids: CASSRLPAVPTDTQYF. The chain uses TRBV5-1 and TRBJ2-3; D gene uncertain. The CDR3 contains 16 residues. Per germline, CDR1 SGHRS and CDR2 YFSETQ. V shed 4 bases and J shed 2 bases, with 17 bases lying between them.

This rearrangement joins TRBV9 to TRBJ1-2, with no clear D. The CDR3 sequence is 11 residues long. The germline V and J ends were trimmed by 3 bases and 7 bases, with 7 bases remaining between them. Germline CDR1 and CDR2: SGDLS and YYNGEE. CDR3 DNA sequence: TGTGCCAGCAGCGGCCCTTTTGGCTACACCTTC. Amino acid sequence: CASSGPFGYTF.

This clonotype has ten or more counts. The chain joins TRBV15 to TRBJ2-5; no firm D call. The germline CDR1 and CDR2 sequences are LNHNV and YYDKDF (reference sequence). The CDR3 runs 11 residues. With 0 bases removed from V and 4 bases from J, the gap between germline ends came to 0 bases. CDR3 amino acids: CATSREETQYF. In DNA, the CDR3 is TGTGCCACCAGCAGAGAAGAGACCCAGTACTTC. Drawing the rest from reference TRBV15 and TRBJ2-5, the complete variable domain is DAMVIQNPRYQVTQFGKPVTLSCSQTLNHNVMYWYQQKSSQAPKLLFHYYDKDFNNEADTPDNFQSRRPNTSFCFLDIRSPGLGDTAMYLCATSREETQYFGPGTRLLVL.

This clonotype was seen at least ten times. This chain links TRBV2 with TRBJ2-1; TRBD2 might be the D (5 bases). V was shortened by 2 bases and J by 10 bases, with 15 bases between the two germline ends. The CDR3 is made up of 14 amino acids. Germline V lookup: CDR1 SNHLY, CDR2 FYNNEI. The CDR3 here is CASSEIRGYVEQFF. The CDR3 region has the DNA TGTGCCAGCAGTGAAATCCGCGGGTATGTAGAGCAGTTCTTC.

The chain joins TRBV6-1 to TRBJ2-7; the D gene is possibly TRBD2 (5 bases). This CDR3 region has 17 residues. Trimming cost V 0 bases and J 2 bases, with 17 bases left between them. CDR1 and CDR2 (germline): MNHNS, SASEGT. This CDR3 is CASSEALPRALTYEQYF. CDR3 bases: TGTGCCAGCAGTGAAGCGCTTCCGCGGGCCTTAACCTACGAGCAGTACTTC.

This clonotype was detected a few times. The genes are TRBV9 and TRBJ1-3, with D perhaps TRBD1 (5 bases). The CDR3 covers 15 residues. Germline assignment: CDR1 SGDLS and CDR2 YYNGEE. Between the trimmed V and J ends, which lost 3 bases and 0 bases, there was a span of 10 bases. CDR3 loop: CASSADISSGNTIYF. DNA of the CDR3: TGTGCCAGCAGCGCGGACATTTCCTCTGGAAACACCATATATTTT.